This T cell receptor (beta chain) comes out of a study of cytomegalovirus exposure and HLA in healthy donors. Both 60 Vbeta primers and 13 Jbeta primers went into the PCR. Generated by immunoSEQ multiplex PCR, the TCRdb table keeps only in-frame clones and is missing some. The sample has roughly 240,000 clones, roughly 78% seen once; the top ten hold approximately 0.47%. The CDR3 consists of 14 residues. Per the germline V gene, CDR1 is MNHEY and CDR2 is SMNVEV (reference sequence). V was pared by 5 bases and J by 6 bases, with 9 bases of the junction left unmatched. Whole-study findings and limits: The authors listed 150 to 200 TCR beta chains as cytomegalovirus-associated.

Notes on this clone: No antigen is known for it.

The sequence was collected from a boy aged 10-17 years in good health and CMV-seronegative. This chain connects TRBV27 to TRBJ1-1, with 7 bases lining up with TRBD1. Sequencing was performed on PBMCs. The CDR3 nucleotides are TGTGCCAGCAGTCTGAGACAGGGACGGGCTGAAGCTTTCTTT. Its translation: CASSLRQGRAEAFF.